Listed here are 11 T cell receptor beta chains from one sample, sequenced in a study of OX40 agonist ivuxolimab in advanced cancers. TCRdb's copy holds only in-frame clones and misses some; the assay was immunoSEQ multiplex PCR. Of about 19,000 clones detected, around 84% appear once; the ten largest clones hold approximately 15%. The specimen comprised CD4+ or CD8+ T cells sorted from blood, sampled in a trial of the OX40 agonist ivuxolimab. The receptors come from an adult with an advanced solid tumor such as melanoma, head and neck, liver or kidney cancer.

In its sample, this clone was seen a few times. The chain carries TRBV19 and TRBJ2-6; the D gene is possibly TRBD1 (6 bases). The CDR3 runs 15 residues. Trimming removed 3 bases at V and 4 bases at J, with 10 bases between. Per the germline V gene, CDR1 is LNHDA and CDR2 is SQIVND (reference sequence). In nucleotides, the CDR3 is TGTGCCAGTAGTATTGGGGGCTCCGGGGCCAACGTCCTGACTTTC. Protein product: CASSIGGSGANVLTF.

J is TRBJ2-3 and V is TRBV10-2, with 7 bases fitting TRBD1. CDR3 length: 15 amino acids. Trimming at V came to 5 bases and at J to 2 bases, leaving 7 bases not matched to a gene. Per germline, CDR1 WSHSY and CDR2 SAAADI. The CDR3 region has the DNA TGCGCCAGCAGTTCAGACAGGGTTAACACAGATACGCAGTATTTT. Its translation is CASSSDRVNTDTQYF.

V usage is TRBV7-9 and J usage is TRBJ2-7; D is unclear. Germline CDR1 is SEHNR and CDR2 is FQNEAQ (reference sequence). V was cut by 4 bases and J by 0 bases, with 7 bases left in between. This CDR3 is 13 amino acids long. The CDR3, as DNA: TGTGCCAGCAGCTCCTCGAGCTCCTACGAGCAGTACTTC. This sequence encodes CASSSSSSYEQYF.

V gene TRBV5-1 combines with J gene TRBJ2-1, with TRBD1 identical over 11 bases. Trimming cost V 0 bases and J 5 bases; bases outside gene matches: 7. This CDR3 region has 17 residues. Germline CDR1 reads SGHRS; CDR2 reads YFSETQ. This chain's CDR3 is CASSLDADRGQDNEQFF. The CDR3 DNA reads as TGCGCCAGCAGCTTGGATGCGGACAGGGGGCAAGACAATGAGCAGTTCTTC.

The CDR3 loop is CASSAYQGYEQFF. DNA of the CDR3: TGTGCCAGCAGTGCATACCAGGGGTATGAGCAGTTCTTC. The chain is built from TRBV6-1 and TRBJ2-1, with a weak D call TRBD1 (6 bases). The ends were cut back, 4 bases at V and 8 bases at J, with 12 bases in the middle. The CDR3 sequence is 13 residues long. Germline values: CDR1 MNHNS, CDR2 SASEGT.

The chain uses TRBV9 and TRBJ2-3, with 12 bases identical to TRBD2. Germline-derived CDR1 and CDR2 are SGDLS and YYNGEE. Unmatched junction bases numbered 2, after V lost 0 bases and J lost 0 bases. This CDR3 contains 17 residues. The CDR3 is CASSVGGTSGSTDTQYF. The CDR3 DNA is TGTGCCAGCAGCGTAGGTGGGACTAGCGGGAGCACAGATACGCAGTATTTT.

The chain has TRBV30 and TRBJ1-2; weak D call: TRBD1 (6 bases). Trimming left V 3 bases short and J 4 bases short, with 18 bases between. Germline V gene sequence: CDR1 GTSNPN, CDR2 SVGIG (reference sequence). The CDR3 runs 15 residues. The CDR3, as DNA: TGTGCCTGGAGATTCACAGGGTATAGCGGCTATGGCTACACCTTC. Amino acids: CAWRFTGYSGYGYTF. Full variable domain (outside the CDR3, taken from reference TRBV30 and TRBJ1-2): SQTIHQWPATLVQPVGSPLSLECTVEGTSNPNLYWYRQAAGRGLQLLFYSVGIGQISSEVPQNLSASRPQDRQFILSSKKLLLSDSGFYLCAWRFTGYSGYGYTFGSGTRLTVV.

In nucleotides, the CDR3 is TGTGCCAGCAGCTTAGAGGGGCGGGGGGCCTACGAGCAGTACTTC. As protein: CASSLEGRGAYEQYF. The gene calls are TRBV7-9 and TRBJ2-7; TRBD2 matches 8 bases. The V gene's germline CDR1 is SEHNR and CDR2 FQNEAQ (reference sequence). CDR3 length: 15 residues. Germline trimming cut 1 base from V and 2 bases from J; bases unmatched to any gene: 4.

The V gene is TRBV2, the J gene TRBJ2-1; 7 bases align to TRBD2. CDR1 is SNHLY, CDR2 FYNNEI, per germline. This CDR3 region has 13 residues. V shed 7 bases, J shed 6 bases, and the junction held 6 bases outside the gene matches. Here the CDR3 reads CASIGEGRNEQFF. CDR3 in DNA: TGTGCCAGCATTGGGGAGGGTCGCAATGAGCAGTTCTTC. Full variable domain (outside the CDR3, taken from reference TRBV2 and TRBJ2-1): EPEVTQTPSHQVTQMGQEVILRCVPISNHLYFYWYRQILGQKVEFLVSFYNNEISEKSEIFDDQFSVERPDGSNFTLKIRSTKLEDSAMYFCASIGEGRNEQFFGPGTRLTVL.

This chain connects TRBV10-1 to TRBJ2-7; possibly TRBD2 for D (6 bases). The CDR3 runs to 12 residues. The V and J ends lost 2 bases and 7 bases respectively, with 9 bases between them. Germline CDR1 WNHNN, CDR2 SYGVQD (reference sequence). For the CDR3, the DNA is TGCGCCAGCAGTGAGAGGAGGGGAGAGCAGTACTTC. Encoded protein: CASSERRGEQYF.

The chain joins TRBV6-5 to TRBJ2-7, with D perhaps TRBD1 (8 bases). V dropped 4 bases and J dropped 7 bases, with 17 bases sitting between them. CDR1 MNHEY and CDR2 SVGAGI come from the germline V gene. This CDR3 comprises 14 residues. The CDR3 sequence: CASSLAKRDREQYF. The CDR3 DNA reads TGTGCCAGCAGTTTAGCCAAGCGGGACAGGGAGCAGTACTTC.